This T cell receptor (beta chain) was identified during a study of early T cells in non-severe SARS-CoV-2 infection. Study as a whole: Unpaired chains resulted from sequencing bulk RNA of unsorted whole blood.

TCRdb reprocessed the 5' RACE reads via MiXCR and lists one record per CDR3 protein. The profile shows 60,000 to 75,000 distinct CDR3 sequences, about 11% of them singletons. This clonotype was seen ten or more times. There are 14 residues in the CDR3. Per the germline V gene, CDR1 is MDHEN and CDR2 is SYDVKM. Trimming pared 3 bases from V and 3 bases from J, leaving 10 bases between. The chain recombines TRBV28 with TRBJ2-3, with D perhaps matching TRBD1 (6 bases). This receptor was identified in an adult who was a healthcare worker with PCR-confirmed SARS-CoV-2 infection or an uninfected control (not recorded which). Sequencing was performed on whole blood. The CDR3 DNA sequence: TGTGCCAGCAGTTTTCTCCAGGGGACAGATACGCAGTATTTT. Its protein product is CASSFLQGTDTQYF.